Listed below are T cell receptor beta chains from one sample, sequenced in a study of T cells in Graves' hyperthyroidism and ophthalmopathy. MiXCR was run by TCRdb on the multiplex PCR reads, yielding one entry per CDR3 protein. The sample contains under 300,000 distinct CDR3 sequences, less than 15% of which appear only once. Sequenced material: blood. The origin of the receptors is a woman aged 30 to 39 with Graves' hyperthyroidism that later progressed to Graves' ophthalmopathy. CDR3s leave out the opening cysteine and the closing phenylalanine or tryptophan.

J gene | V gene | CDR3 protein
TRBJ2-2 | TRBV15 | ATSRARGDTGELF
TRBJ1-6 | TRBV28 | ASSSQGTANSPLH
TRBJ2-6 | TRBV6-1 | ASKTTVGANVLT
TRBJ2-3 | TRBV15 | ATSKAAGGPPDTQY
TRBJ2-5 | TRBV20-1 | SAREFTQETQY
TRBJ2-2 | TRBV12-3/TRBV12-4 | ASSIDRGGTGELF
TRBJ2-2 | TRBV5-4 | ASSFERDSNTGELF
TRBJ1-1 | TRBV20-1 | SARALRGVNTEAF
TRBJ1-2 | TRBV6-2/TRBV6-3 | ASSYTRHPINYGYT
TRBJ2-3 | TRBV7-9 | ASSLEGQGAPSTQY
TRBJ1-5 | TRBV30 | AWSVPGNQPQH
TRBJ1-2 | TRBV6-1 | ASTYGTLSDGYT
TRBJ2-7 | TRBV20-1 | SARDDSSYEQY
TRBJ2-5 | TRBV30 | AWHSGETQY
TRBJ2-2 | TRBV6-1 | ASRAAAGGVTGELF
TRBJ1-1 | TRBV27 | ASSLKRQGEAF
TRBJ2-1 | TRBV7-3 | ASSLTGSRDEQF
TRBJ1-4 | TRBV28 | ASSLGGRGEKLF
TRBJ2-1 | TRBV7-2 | ASSLSDYEQF
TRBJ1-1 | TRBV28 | ASRPFGAGTFSEAF